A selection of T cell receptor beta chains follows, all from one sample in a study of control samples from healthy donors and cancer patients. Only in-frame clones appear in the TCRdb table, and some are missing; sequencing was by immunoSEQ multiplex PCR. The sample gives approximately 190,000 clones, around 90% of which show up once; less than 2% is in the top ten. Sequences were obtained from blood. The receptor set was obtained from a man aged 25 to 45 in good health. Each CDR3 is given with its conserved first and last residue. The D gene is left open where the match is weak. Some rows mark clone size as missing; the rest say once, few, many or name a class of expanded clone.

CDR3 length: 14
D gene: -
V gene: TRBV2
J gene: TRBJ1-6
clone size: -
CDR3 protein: CASRLGPNNSPLHF
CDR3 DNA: TGTGCCAGCAGGTTAGGCCCTAATAATTCACCCCTCCACTTT

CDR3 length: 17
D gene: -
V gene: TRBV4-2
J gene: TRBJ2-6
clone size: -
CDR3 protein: CASSQDAQGRGANVLTF
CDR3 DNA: TGTGCCAGCAGCCAAGACGCACAGGGTCGTGGGGCCAACGTCCTGACTTTC

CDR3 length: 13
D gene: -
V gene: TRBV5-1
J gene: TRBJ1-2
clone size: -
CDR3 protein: CASSIQESYGYTF
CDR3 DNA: TGCGCCAGCAGCATTCAGGAGTCCTATGGCTACACCTTC

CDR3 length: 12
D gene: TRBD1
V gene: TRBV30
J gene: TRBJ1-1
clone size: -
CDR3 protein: CAISRQGHEAFF
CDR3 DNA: TGTGCCATCTCCCGACAGGGGCATGAAGCTTTCTTT

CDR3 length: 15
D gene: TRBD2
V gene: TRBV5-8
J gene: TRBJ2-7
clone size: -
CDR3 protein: CASRLGLAGTYEQYF
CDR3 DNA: TGTGCCAGCAGACTAGGACTAGCGGGGACCTACGAGCAGTACTTC

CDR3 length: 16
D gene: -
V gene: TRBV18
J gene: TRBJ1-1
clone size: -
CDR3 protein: CASSPPTNPMNTEAFF
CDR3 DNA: TGTGCCAGCTCACCTCCAACAAACCCGATGAACACTGAAGCTTTCTTT

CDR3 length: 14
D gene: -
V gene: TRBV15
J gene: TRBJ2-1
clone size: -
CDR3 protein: CATSRDKRNNEQFF
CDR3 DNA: TGTGCCACCAGCAGAGATAAGAGAAACAATGAGCAGTTCTTC

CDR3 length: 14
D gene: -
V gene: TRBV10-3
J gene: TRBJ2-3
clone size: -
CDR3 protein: CAISGPSGADTQYF
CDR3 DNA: TGTGCCATCAGTGGCCCGTCGGGCGCGGATACGCAGTATTTT

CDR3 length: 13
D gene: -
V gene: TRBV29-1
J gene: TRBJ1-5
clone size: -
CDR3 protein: CSVQGNSNQPQHF
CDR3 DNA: TGCAGCGTCCAGGGTAATAGCAATCAGCCCCAGCATTTT

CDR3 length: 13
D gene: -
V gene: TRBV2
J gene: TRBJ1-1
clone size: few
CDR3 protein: CASSVAGTTEAFF
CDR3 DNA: TGTGCCAGCAGTGTCGCCGGGACCACTGAAGCTTTCTTT

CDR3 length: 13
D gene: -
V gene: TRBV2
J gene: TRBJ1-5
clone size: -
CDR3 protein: CASSDQGHQPQHF
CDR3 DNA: TGTGCCAGCAGTGACCAGGGCCATCAGCCCCAGCATTTT

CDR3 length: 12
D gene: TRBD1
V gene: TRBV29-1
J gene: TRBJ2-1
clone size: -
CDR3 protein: CSAGGQFNEQFF
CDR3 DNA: TGCAGCGCTGGGGGACAGTTCAATGAGCAGTTCTTC

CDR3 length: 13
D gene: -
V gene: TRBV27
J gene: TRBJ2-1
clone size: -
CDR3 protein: CASSLGVYNEQFF
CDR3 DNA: TGTGCCAGCAGTTTAGGGGTTTACAATGAGCAGTTCTTC

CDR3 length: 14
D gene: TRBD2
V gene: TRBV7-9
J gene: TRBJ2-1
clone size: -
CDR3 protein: CASSLAHTSVEQFF
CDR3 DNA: TGTGCCAGCAGCTTAGCGCATACTAGCGTTGAGCAGTTCTTC

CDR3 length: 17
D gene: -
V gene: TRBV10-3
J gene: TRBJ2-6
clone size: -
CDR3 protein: CAISESRVSSGANVLTF
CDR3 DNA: TGTGCCATCAGTGAGTCGAGGGTGAGCTCTGGGGCCAACGTCCTGACTTTC

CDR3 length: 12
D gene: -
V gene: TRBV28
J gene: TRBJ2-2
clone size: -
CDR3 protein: CASRLNTGELFF
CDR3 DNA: TGTGCCAGCAGATTAAACACCGGGGAGCTGTTTTTT

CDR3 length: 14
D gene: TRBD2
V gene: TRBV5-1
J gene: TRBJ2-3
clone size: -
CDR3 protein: CASSSGGAKDTQYF
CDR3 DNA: TGCGCCAGCTCTAGCGGGGGGGCAAAAGATACGCAGTATTTT

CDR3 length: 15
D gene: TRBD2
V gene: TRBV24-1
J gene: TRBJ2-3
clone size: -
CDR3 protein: CATTLAGGFTDTQYF
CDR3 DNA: TGTGCCACCACCCTAGCGGGGGGTTTCACAGATACGCAGTATTTT

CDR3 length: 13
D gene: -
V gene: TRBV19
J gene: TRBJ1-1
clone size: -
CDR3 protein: CASSINRQGEAFF
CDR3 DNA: TGTGCCAGTAGTATAAACCGTCAGGGTGAAGCTTTCTTT

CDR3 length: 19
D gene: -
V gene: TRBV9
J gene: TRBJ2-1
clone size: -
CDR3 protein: CASSNKKGPLRGGPNEQFF
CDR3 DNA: TGTGCCAGCAGCAACAAAAAGGGTCCCTTGAGGGGGGGCCCCAATGAGCAGTTCTTC

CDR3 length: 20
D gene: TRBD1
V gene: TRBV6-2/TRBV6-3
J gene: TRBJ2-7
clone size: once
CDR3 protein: CASSYWVLGGLDRGRYEQYF
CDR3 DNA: TGTGCCAGCAGTTACTGGGTTCTCGGGGGATTGGACAGGGGCCGCTACGAGCAGTACTTC

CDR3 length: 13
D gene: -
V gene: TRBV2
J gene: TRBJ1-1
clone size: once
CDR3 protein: CASSRSKNTEAFF
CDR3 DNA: TGTGCCAGCAGTCGGAGTAAGAACACTGAAGCTTTCTTT

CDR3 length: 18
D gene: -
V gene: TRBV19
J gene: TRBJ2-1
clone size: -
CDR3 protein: CASSEDVRGRSSYNEQFF
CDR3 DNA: TGTGCCAGTAGTGAAGACGTCCGGGGGCGGAGCTCCTACAATGAGCAGTTCTTC

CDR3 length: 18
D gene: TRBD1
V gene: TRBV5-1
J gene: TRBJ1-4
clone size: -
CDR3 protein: CASSLGTGGDSTNEKLFF
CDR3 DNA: TGCGCCAGCAGCTTAGGGACAGGAGGGGACTCAACTAATGAAAAACTGTTTTTT

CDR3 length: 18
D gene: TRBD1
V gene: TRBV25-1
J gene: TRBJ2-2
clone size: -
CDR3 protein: CASSGPPGQGPNTGELFF
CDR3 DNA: TGTGCCAGCAGTGGACCCCCCGGACAGGGCCCGAACACCGGGGAGCTGTTTTTT

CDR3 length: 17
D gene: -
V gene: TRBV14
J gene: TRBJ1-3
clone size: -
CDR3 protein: CASSYSAFLNSGNTIYF
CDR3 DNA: TGTGCCAGCAGCTACTCAGCCTTTTTGAACTCTGGAAACACCATATATTTT

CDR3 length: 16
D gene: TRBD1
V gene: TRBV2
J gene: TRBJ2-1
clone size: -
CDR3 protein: CASRDPQGARNNEQFF
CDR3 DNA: TGTGCCAGCAGGGATCCACAGGGGGCGCGAAACAATGAGCAGTTCTTC

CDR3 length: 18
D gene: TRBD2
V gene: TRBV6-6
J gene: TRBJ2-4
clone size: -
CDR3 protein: CASSLGLAGGYAKNIQYF
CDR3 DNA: TGTGCCAGCAGTCTCGGGTTAGCGGGGGGGTACGCCAAAAACATTCAGTACTTC

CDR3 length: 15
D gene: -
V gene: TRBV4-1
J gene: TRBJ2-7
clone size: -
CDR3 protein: CASSQVSGRPYEQYF
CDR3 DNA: TGCGCCAGCAGCCAAGTCTCGGGACGACCCTACGAGCAGTACTTC

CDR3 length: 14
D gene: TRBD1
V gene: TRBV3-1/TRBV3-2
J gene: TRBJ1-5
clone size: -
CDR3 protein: CASSWDRSNQPQHF
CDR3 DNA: TGTGCCAGCAGCTGGGACAGAAGCAATCAGCCCCAGCATTTT

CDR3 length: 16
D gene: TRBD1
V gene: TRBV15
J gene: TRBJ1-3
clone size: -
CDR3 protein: CATSRDLVTGGNTIYF
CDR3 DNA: TGTGCCACCAGCAGAGATCTGGTGACAGGGGGAAACACCATATATTTT

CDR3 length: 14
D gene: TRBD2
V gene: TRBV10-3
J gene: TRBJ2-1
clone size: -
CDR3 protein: CAISVGDGGGEQFF
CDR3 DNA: TGTGCCATCAGTGTGGGGGACGGGGGGGGTGAGCAGTTCTTC

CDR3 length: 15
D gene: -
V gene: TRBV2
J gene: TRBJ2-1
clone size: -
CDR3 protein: CASSEAPGASDEQFF
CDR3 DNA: TGTGCCAGCAGTGAGGCCCCCGGGGCTAGCGATGAGCAGTTCTTC

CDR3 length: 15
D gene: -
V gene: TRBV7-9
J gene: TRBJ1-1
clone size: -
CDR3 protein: CASSASNPSGAEAFF
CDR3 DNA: TGTGCCAGCAGCGCCTCCAACCCTAGTGGCGCTGAAGCTTTCTTT

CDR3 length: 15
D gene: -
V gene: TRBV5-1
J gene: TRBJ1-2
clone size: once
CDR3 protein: CASSETVPGAYGYTF
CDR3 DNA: TGCGCCAGCAGCGAGACAGTCCCGGGGGCCTATGGCTACACCTTC

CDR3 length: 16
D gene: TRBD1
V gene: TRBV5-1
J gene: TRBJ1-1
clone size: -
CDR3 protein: CASSPEPGQLNTEAFF
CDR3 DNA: TGCGCCAGCAGCCCAGAACCGGGACAGCTGAACACTGAAGCTTTCTTT

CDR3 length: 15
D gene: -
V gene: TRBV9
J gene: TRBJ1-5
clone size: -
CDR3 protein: CASSAGQISNQPQHF
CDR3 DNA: TGTGCCAGCAGCGCCGGACAGATTAGCAATCAGCCCCAGCATTTT

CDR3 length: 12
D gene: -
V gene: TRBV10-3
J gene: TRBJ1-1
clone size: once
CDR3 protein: CAISESQQEAFF
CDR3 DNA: TGTGCCATCAGTGAGTCTCAACAAGAAGCTTTCTTT

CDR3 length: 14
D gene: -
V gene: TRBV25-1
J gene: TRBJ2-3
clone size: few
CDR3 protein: CASTVNSGTDTQYF
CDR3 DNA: TGTGCCAGCACCGTGAATAGCGGCACAGATACGCAGTATTTT

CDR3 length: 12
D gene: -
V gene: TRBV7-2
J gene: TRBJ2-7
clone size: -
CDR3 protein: CASSTIYYEQYF
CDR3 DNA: TGTGCCAGCAGTACAATATACTACGAGCAGTACTTC

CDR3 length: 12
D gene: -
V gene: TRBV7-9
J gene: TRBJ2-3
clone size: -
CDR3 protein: CASSLQPDTQYF
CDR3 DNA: TGTGCCAGCAGCTTACAACCTGATACGCAGTATTTT

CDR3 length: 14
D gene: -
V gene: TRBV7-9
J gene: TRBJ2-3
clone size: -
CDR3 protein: CASSSGHGTDTQYF
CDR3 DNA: TGTGCCAGCAGCTCCGGACACGGCACAGATACGCAGTATTTT

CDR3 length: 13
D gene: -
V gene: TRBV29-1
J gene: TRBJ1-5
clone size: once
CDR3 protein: CSVLPPTGQPQHF
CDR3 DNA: TGCAGCGTCCTTCCGCCGACCGGACAGCCCCAGCATTTT

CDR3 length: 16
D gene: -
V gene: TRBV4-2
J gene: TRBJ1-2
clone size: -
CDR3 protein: CASSQDRGGTNYGYTF
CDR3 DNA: TGTGCCAGCAGCCAAGATCGGGGGGGAACAAACTATGGCTACACCTTC

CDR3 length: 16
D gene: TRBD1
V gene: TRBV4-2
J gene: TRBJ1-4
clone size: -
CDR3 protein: CASSQDLTGGVEKLFF
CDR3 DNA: TGTGCCAGCAGCCAAGATCTCACAGGGGGCGTTGAAAAACTGTTTTTT

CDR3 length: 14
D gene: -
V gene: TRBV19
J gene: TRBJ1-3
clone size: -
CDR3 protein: CASFPGGSGNTIYF
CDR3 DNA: TGTGCCAGTTTCCCGGGGGGCTCTGGAAACACCATATATTTT

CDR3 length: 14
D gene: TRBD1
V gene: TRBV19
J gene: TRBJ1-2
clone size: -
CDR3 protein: CASSTGQGRYGYTF
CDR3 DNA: TGTGCCAGTAGTACCGGACAGGGACGCTATGGCTACACCTTC